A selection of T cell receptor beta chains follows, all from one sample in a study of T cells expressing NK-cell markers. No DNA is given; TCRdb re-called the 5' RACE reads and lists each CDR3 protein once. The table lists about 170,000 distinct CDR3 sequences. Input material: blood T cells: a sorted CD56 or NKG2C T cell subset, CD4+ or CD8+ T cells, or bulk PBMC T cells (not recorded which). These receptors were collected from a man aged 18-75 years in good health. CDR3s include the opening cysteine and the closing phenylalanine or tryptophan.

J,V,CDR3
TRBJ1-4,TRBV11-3,CASSLDDRSTNEKLFF
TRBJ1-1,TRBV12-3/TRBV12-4,CASSRTENTEAFF
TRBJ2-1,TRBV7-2,CASSLGDRVMNEQFF
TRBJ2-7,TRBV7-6,CASSLEPQGLYEQYF
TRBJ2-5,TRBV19,CASSTRQIQETQYF
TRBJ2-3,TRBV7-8,CASSLDGGHTDTQYF
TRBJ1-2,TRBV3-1,CASSQGLSGFYGYTF
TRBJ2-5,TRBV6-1,CASSKLGSTETQYF
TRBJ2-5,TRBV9,CASALAGGGETQYF
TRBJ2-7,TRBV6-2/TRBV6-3,CASSYSVPRVRGESYEQYF
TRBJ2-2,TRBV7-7,CASSLAWEQGDTGELFF
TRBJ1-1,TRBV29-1,CSVAWGGQTEAFF
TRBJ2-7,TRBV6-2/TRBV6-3,CASRPLAGATYEQYF
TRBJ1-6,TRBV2,CASSGGETPLHF
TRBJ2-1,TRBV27,CASTSYREYDAEQFF
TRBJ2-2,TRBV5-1,CASSLSWTLGTGELFF
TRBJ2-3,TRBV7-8,CASSPAGLRDTQYF
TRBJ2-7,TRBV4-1,CASSQERGLFYEQYF
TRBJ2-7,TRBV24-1,CATKTEPGPYEQYF
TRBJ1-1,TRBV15,CATSREEGLVRDSEAFF
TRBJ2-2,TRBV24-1,CATSAGGLDAGELFF
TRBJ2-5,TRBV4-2,CASSPPQGPETQYF